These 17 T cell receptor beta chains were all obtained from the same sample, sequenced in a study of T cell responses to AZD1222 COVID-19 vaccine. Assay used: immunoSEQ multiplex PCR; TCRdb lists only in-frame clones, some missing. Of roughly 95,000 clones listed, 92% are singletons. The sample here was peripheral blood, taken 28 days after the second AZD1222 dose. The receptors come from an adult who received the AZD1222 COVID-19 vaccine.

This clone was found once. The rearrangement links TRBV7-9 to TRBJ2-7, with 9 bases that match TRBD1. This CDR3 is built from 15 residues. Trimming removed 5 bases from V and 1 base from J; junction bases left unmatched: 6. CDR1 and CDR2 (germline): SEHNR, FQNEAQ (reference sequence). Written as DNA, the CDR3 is TGTGCCAGCAGCCCGCGAGGGACAGGGTCCTACGAGCAGTACTTC. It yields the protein CASSPRGTGSYEQYF. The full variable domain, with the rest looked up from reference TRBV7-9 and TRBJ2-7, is DTGVSQNPRHKITKRGQNVTFRCDPISEHNRLYWYRQTLGQGPEFLTYFQNEAQLEKSRLLSDRFSAERPKGSFSTLEIQRTEQGDSAMYLCASSPRGTGSYEQYFGPGTRLTVT.

CDR3 sequence: CASSYAVIDSYEQYF. DNA for the CDR3: TGTGCCAGCAGTTACGCGGTGATAGACTCCTACGAGCAGTACTTC. This chain joins TRBV6-6 and TRBJ2-7; D is unresolved. Trimming left V 2 bases short and J 0 bases short, with 11 bases between. Looked up from germline, CDR1 is MNHNY and CDR2 is SVGAGI (reference sequence). This CDR3 comprises 15 residues.

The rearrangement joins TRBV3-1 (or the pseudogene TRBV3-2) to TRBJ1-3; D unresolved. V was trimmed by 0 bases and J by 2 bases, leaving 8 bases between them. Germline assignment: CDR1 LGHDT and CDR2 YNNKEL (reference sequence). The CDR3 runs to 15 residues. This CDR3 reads CASSQDKVPGNTIYF. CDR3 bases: TGTGCCAGCAGCCAAGATAAAGTACCTGGAAACACCATATATTTT.

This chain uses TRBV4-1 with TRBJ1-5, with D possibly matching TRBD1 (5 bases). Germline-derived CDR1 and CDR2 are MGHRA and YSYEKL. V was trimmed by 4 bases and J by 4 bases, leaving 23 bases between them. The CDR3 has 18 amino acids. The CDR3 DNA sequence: TGCGCCAGCAGCCGCGGACACTTAGTTCGGAGAGGAAATCAGCCCCAGCATTTT. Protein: CASSRGHLVRRGNQPQHF.

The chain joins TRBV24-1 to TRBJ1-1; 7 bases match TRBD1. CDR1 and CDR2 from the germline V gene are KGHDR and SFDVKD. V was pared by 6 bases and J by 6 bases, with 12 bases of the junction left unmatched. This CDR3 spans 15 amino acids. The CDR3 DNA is TGTGCCACCAGTTACCGCTCCCGGGACAGCGCTGAAGCTTTCTTT. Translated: CATSYRSRDSAEAFF.

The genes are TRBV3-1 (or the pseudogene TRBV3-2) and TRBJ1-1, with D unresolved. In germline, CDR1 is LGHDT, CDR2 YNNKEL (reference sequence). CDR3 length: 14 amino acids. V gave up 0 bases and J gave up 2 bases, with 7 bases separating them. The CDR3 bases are TGTGCCAGCAGCCAAGATGTGGGTAACACTGAAGCTTTCTTT. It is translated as CASSQDVGNTEAFF.

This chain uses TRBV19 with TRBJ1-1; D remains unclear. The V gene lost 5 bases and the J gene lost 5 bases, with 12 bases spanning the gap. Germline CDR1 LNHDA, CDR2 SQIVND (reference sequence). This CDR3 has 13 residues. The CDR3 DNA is TGTGCCAGTAGTGTGATGGGTCGGACTGAAGCTTTCTTT. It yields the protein CASSVMGRTEAFF.

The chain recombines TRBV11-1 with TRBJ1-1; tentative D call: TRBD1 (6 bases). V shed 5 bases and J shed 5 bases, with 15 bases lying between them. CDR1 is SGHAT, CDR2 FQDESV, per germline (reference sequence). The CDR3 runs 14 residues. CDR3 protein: CASSQPQGLTEAFF. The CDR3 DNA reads TGTGCCAGCAGCCAACCACAGGGTTTGACTGAAGCTTTCTTT.

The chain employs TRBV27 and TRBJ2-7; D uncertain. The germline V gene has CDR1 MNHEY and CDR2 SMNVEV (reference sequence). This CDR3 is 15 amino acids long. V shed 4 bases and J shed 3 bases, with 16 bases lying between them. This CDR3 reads CASSSSGPYSYEQYF. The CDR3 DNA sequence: TGTGCCAGCAGTTCGTCCGGGCCCTATAGCTACGAGCAGTACTTC.

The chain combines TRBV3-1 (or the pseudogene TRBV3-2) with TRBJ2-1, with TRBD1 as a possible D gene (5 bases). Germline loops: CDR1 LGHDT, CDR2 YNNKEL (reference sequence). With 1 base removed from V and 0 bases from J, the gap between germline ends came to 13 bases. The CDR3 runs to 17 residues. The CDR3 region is CASSQVTGRASYNEQFF. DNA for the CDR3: TGTGCCAGCAGCCAAGTTACAGGCAGGGCCTCCTACAATGAGCAGTTCTTC.

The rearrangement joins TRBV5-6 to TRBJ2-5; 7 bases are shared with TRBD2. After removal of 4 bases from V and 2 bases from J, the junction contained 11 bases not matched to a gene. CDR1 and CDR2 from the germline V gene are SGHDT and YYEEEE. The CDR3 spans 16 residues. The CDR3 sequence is CASSRRLAGLQETQYF. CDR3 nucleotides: TGTGCCAGCAGCCGCCGACTAGCAGGTCTGCAAGAGACCCAGTACTTC.

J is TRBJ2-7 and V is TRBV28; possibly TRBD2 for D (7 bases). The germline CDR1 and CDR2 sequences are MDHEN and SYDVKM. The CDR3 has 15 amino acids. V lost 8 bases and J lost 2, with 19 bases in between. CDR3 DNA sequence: TGTGCCAGCCGCGGGGGACAACTTGCCCCCTACGAGCAGTACTTC. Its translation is CASRGGQLAPYEQYF.

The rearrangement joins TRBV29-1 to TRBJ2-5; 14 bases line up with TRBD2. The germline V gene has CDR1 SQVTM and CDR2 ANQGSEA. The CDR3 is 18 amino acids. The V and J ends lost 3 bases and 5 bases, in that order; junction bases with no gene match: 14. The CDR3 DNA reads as TGCAGCGTTGAGTTCTCGGGACTAGCGGGGGCCCTTGTTGAGACCCAGTACTTC. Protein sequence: CSVEFSGLAGALVETQYF.

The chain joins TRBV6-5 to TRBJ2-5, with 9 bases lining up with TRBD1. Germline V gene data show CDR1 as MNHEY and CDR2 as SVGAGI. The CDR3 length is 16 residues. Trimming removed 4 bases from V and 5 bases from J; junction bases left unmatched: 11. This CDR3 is CASSSYGTGKGETQYF. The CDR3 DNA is TGTGCCAGCAGTTCCTACGGGACAGGGAAGGGGGAGACCCAGTACTTC.

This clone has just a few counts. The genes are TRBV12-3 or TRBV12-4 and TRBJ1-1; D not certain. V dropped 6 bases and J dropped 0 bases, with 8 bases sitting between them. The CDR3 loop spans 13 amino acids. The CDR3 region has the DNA TGTGCCAGCAGAAGGGCCATGAACACTGAAGCTTTCTTT. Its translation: CASRRAMNTEAFF.

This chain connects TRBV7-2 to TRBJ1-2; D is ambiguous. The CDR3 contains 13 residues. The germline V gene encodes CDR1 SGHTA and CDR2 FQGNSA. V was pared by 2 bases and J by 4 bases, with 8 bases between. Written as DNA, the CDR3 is TGTGCCAGCAGCTTAAGGGTTGGCTATGGCTACACCTTC. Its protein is CASSLRVGYGYTF.

In DNA, the CDR3 is TGTGCCAGCAGCTTGAGTGGGGGACAAGAGACTACCTCCTACAATGAGCAGTTCTTC. Protein product: CASSLSGGQETTSYNEQFF. The rearrangement links TRBV5-5 to TRBJ2-1; a possible D gene is TRBD1 (6 bases). The CDR3 sequence is 19 residues long. Germline values: CDR1 SGHKS, CDR2 YYEKEE (reference sequence). The V and J ends lost 1 base and 0 bases respectively, with 20 bases between them.